One and the same sample provided the 29 T cell receptor beta chains below, sequenced in a study of blood T cell repertoires in COVID-19. Some clones are missing from TCRdb's copy, which holds only in-frame ones; the method was immunoSEQ multiplex PCR. This repertoire shows tens of thousands of clones, about 80% found once; its top ten account for around 6%. Sequenced input: peripheral blood. These TCRs come from a woman aged 60-70 years with acute or convalescent COVID-19.

There are a few counts of this clone. This sample also contains other DNA sequences that code for the same CDR3. V and J are TRBV29-1 and TRBJ1-1; 7 nucleotides line up with TRBD1. CDR1 is SQVTM and CDR2 is ANQGSEA in the germline V gene. The CDR3 covers 16 residues. Trimming took 5 bases from V and 4 from J; bases not matched to a gene: 16. This CDR3 is CSVIEGGVRGSTEAFF. For the CDR3, the DNA is TGCAGCGTTATAGAAGGGGGCGTCAGGGGGAGCACTGAAGCTTTCTTT.

CDR3 amino acids: CASSLTGPYGYTF. In DNA form, the CDR3 reads TGTGCCAGCAGCCTAACAGGGCCCTATGGCTACACCTTC. The chain employs TRBV3-1 (or the pseudogene TRBV3-2) and TRBJ1-2; D is perhaps TRBD1 (6 bases). Trimming shortened V by 4 bases and J by 4 bases, and 10 bases separated the two germline ends. The CDR3 consists of 13 residues. The germline gives CDR1 LGHDT, CDR2 YNNKEL (reference sequence).

The rearrangement links TRBV3-1 (or the pseudogene TRBV3-2) to TRBJ1-2; D gene ambiguous. The V end lost 0 bases, the J end lost 2 bases, and 7 bases lay between the germline ends. The CDR3 covers 14 residues. Germline V gene data show CDR1 as LGHDT and CDR2 as YNNKEL (reference sequence). The CDR3, as DNA: TGTGCCAGCAGCCAAGATCTAGTAAACTATGGCTACACCTTC. This translates into CASSQDLVNYGYTF.

The chain joins TRBV11-1 to TRBJ2-3; 7 bases match TRBD2. Per germline, CDR1 SGHAT and CDR2 FQDESV (reference sequence). V shed 2 bases, J shed 6 bases, and the junction held 11 bases outside the gene matches. This CDR3 is 16 amino acids long. The CDR3 DNA follows: TGTGCCAGCAGCTTAAATGATGGGTTGGGGGGGGATACGCAGTATTTT. Translating it yields CASSLNDGLGGDTQYF.

This clone was found once. The genes are TRBV5-6 and TRBJ1-1; a possible D gene is TRBD1 (5 bases). This CDR3 spans 14 amino acids. CDR1 and CDR2 (germline): SGHDT, YYEEEE. Trimming removed 4 bases at V and 4 bases at J, with 14 bases between. CDR3 nucleotides: TGTGCCAGCAGCGAATACGGGGGTCCCACTGAAGCTTTCTTT. Protein sequence: CASSEYGGPTEAFF.

The chain carries TRBV4-1 and TRBJ2-5; perhaps TRBD2 as D (7 bases). Trimming removed 0 bases at V and 4 bases at J, with 12 bases between. The germline CDR1 and CDR2 sequences are MGHRA and YSYEKL. The CDR3 runs 15 residues. The CDR3 bases are TGCGCCAGCAGCCAAGAAGGGGGGGAAGGAGAGACCCAGTACTTC. Protein sequence: CASSQEGGEGETQYF.

For this clone: Other DNA sequences of this sample code for an identical CDR3. The rearrangement uses TRBV29-1 and TRBJ2-5, with 9 bases aligning to TRBD1. Germline-derived CDR1 and CDR2 are SQVTM and ANQGSEA. The CDR3 has 12 amino acids. With V trimmed by 6 bases and J by 5 bases, 4 bases remained unmatched. CDR3 DNA sequence: TGCAGCGTAGGACAGGGGCCCGAGACCCAGTACTTC. Amino acid sequence: CSVGQGPETQYF.

The chain joins TRBV5-8 to TRBJ1-5; 7 nucleotides align to TRBD1. Trimming cost V 4 bases and J 6 bases; bases outside gene matches: 10. Germline CDR1 and CDR2: SGHTS and YDEGEE. The CDR3 loop spans 15 amino acids. The CDR3 region is CASSVTRQGPQPQHF. CDR3 DNA: TGTGCCAGCAGCGTCACTCGACAGGGACCTCAGCCCCAGCATTTT.

The chain carries TRBV9 and TRBJ2-6, with a weak D call TRBD1 (6 bases). The germline V and J ends were trimmed by 3 bases and 0 bases, with 10 bases remaining between them. Looked up from germline, CDR1 is SGDLS and CDR2 is YYNGEE. This CDR3 region has 16 residues. The CDR3 region is CASSAGHLSGANVLTF. The CDR3 nucleotides read TGTGCCAGCAGCGCGGGACACCTCTCTGGGGCCAACGTCCTGACTTTC. Based on the CDR3 plus reference TRBV9 and TRBJ2-6, the full variable domain is DSGVTQTPKHLITATGQRVTLRCSPRSGDLSVYWYQQSLDQGLQFLIQYYNGEERAKGNILERFSAQQFPDLHSELNLSSLELGDSALYFCASSAGHLSGANVLTFGAGSRLTVL.

The sample holds one count of this clone. The chain links TRBV6-2 or TRBV6-3 to TRBJ2-1; D perhaps matches TRBD2 (5 bases). This CDR3 has 14 residues. From germline, CDR1 is MNHEY and CDR2 SVGEGT. V gave up 5 bases and J gave up 7 bases, with 15 bases separating them. The CDR3 DNA is TGTGCCAGCAGTATAAGCGGCAGTTTTAATGAGCAGTTCTTC. It yields the protein CASSISGSFNEQFF.

The chain uses TRBV9 and TRBJ1-1, with 7 bases fitting TRBD1. The CDR3 runs to 15 residues. Germline V gives CDR1 SGDLS, CDR2 YYNGEE. V shed 0 bases, J shed 0 bases, and the junction held 2 bases outside the gene matches. This chain's CDR3 is CASSVGGQMNTEAFF. The CDR3 coding sequence is TGTGCCAGCAGCGTAGGGGGACAGATGAACACTGAAGCTTTCTTT.

The rearrangement links TRBV7-6 to TRBJ1-4; D remains unclear. The germline CDR1 and CDR2 sequences are SGHVS and FNYEAQ. CDR3 length: 15 residues. V gave up 0 bases and J gave up 3 bases, with 8 bases separating them. DNA of the CDR3: TGTGCCAGCAGCTTAGCGGGCCAGCCTAATGAAAAACTGTTTTTT. Translating gives CASSLAGQPNEKLFF.

J is TRBJ2-3 and V is TRBV6-4; a possible D gene is TRBD2 (5 bases). This CDR3 region has 12 residues. Germline V gene data show CDR1 as MRHNA and CDR2 as SNTAGT. The V end lost 0 bases, the J end lost 11 bases, and 9 bases lay between the germline ends. CDR3 residues: CASSDSGRRQYF. DNA of the CDR3: TGTGCCAGCAGTGACTCAGGGAGAAGGCAGTATTTT.

The chain joins TRBV18 to TRBJ1-4, with D unclear. Trimming stripped 2 bases from V and 6 bases from J, with 10 bases between. Per germline, CDR1 KGHSH and CDR2 LQKENI. CDR3 length equals 14 residues. In DNA, the CDR3 is TGTGCCAGCTCACCAGGCAGGTCGGATGAAAAACTGTTTTTT. Translating gives CASSPGRSDEKLFF.

The rearrangement links TRBV5-1 to TRBJ1-4; a possible D gene is TRBD1 (6 bases). Germline lookup yields CDR1 SGHRS and CDR2 YFSETQ. The CDR3 loop spans 14 amino acids. The germline V and J ends were trimmed by 4 bases and 4 bases, with 11 bases remaining between them. The CDR3 here is CASSPDSNNEKLFF. In DNA, the CDR3 is TGCGCCAGCAGCCCGGACAGCAATAATGAAAAACTGTTTTTT.

The genes are TRBV2 and TRBJ1-1; 7 nucleotides line up with TRBD1. Germline loops: CDR1 SNHLY, CDR2 FYNNEI. This CDR3 spans 18 amino acids. V was clipped by 6 bases and J by 0 bases; unmatched bases: 16. The DNA for the CDR3 is TGTGCCAGCAGCGCGCGGGCAGGGGGTGGAGGCATGAACACTGAAGCTTTCTTT. This codes for CASSARAGGGGMNTEAFF. The full variable domain, its missing parts supplied by reference TRBV2 and TRBJ1-1, is EPEVTQTPSHQVTQMGQEVILRCVPISNHLYFYWYRQILGQKVEFLVSFYNNEISEKSEIFDDQFSVERPDGSNFTLKIRSTKLEDSAMYFCASSARAGGGGMNTEAFFGQGTRLTVV.

The V call is TRBV7-9, the J call TRBJ1-5; 9 bases fit TRBD1. Per the germline V gene, CDR1 is SEHNR and CDR2 is FQNEAQ (reference sequence). The junction had 8 bases not matched to a gene; V was cut back by 4 bases and J by 7 bases. This CDR3 is 15 amino acids long. CDR3 nucleotide sequence: TGTGCCAGCAGCTCGAATGGACAGGGGAGACAGCCCCAGCATTTT. Translating it yields CASSSNGQGRQPQHF.

The rearrangement joins TRBV5-4 to TRBJ2-1; possible D gene TRBD2, 5 bases. The CDR3 has 14 amino acids. V was cut by 4 bases and J by 4 bases, with 12 bases left in between. CDR1 is SGHNT, CDR2 YYREEE, per germline (reference sequence). CDR3 protein: CASSARTVYNEQFF. The CDR3 DNA follows: TGTGCCAGCAGCGCACGGACTGTTTACAATGAGCAGTTCTTC.

V and J are TRBV6-5 and TRBJ1-5; D gene unclear. The germline V gene has CDR1 MNHEY and CDR2 SVGAGI. The length of the CDR3 is 16 residues. V shed 2 bases and J shed 4 bases, with 15 bases lying between them. CDR3 bases: TGTGCCAGCAGTTACCTGGGCACGGGGATAAATCAGCCCCAGCATTTT. It yields the protein CASSYLGTGINQPQHF.

The chain couples TRBV9 to TRBJ1-3; D not certain. Looked up from germline, CDR1 is SGDLS and CDR2 is YYNGEE. The CDR3 consists of 13 residues. The V end lost 1 base, the J end lost 10 bases, and 12 bases lay between the germline ends. CDR3 nucleotides: TGTGCCAGCAGCGTATTTGAGCGATCGACCATATATTTT. Amino acids: CASSVFERSTIYF.

This clone was recorded only once. The chain uses TRBV10-1 and TRBJ2-7; 9 bases align to TRBD1. This CDR3 has 14 amino acids. Germline lookup yields CDR1 WNHNN and CDR2 SYGVQD (reference sequence). V shed 2 bases and J 5 bases; nucleotides not matched to a gene: 4. The CDR3 nucleotides are TGCGCCAGCAGTGAGGGGACAGGGAGGGACGAGCAGTACTTC. This encodes CASSEGTGRDEQYF.

Points on this clone: This CDR3 is also generated by other DNA sequences in the sample. This chain links TRBV4-2 with TRBJ1-3, with TRBD1 as a possible D gene (6 bases). The CDR3 runs to 15 residues. The V gene's germline CDR1 is LGHNA and CDR2 YNFKEQ. With 0 bases removed from V and 0 bases from J, the gap between germline ends came to 6 bases. CDR3 coding DNA: TGTGCCAGCAGCCAAGACAGGGGCTCTGGAAACACCATATATTTT. Its translation: CASSQDRGSGNTIYF.

V gene TRBV5-1 combines with J gene TRBJ2-2, with D unresolved. With 4 bases removed from V and 8 bases from J, the gap between germline ends came to 15 bases. The CDR3 is made up of 14 amino acids. CDR1 is SGHRS and CDR2 is YFSETQ in the germline V gene. CDR3 nucleotide sequence: TGCGCCAGCAGCGGATCAGGTGTCAGAGGGGAGCTGTTTTTT. Its translation is CASSGSGVRGELFF.

The rearrangement joins TRBV6-5 to TRBJ1-2, with D unclear. Trimming took off 10 bases at V and 5 bases at J, with 11 bases between the two ends. The CDR3 consists of 11 residues. Germline V gene sequence: CDR1 MNHEY, CDR2 SVGAGI. CDR3 nucleotides: TGTGCCACCACGACGGAGTATGGCTACACCTTC. Protein product: CATTTEYGYTF.

The chain links TRBV6-5 to TRBJ2-3; TRBD1 aligns across 8 bases. From germline, CDR1 is MNHEY and CDR2 SVGAGI. This CDR3 spans 14 amino acids. The ends lost 5 bases at V and 5 bases at J; junction bases unmatched: 6. In DNA, the CDR3 is TGTGCCAGCAGTCCCGGACAGGGAGGAGATACGCAGTATTTT. Translated, it gives CASSPGQGGDTQYF.

This chain connects TRBV19 to TRBJ2-1; perhaps TRBD2 as D (6 bases). V lost 5 bases, J lost 0 bases, and 14 bases lay in between. The CDR3 has 16 residues. Germline V gives CDR1 LNHDA, CDR2 SQIVND (reference sequence). In DNA, the CDR3 is TGTGCCAGTAGTGGAGCCGGGAGAGGCTCCTACAATGAGCAGTTCTTC. Translated: CASSGAGRGSYNEQFF.

The J gene is TRBJ1-3, the V gene TRBV27; no reliable D call. The CDR3 has 14 amino acids. Per germline, CDR1 MNHEY and CDR2 SMNVEV (reference sequence). Trimming cost V 4 bases and J 0 bases, with 7 bases left between them. Written as DNA, the CDR3 is TGTGCCAGCAGTTCTACTCTCTCTGGAAACACCATATATTTT. It codes for CASSSTLSGNTIYF.

The genes are TRBV30 and TRBJ1-1; D gene ambiguous. The germline V and J ends were trimmed by 2 bases and 6 bases, with 13 bases remaining between them. The CDR3 has 13 amino acids. In germline, CDR1 is GTSNPN, CDR2 SVGIG (reference sequence). The CDR3 DNA sequence: TGTGCCTGGAGTCCCCGGGTAACCGCTGAAGCTTTCTTT. Encoded protein: CAWSPRVTAEAFF.

The genes are TRBV5-5 and TRBJ2-7; D might be TRBD1 (6 bases). The CDR3 is made up of 15 amino acids. V dropped 6 bases and J dropped 0 bases, with 16 bases sitting between them. Germline lookup yields CDR1 SGHKS and CDR2 YYEKEE (reference sequence). This chain's CDR3 is CASNEAGAYSYEQYF. In DNA form, the CDR3 reads TGTGCCAGCAATGAGGCAGGGGCCTACTCCTACGAGCAGTACTTC.